The present TCR beta chain was sequenced within a study of a mutant IDH1 vaccine in newly diagnosed glioma. Study context: The first vaccination came 4-6 weeks after radiotherapy alone, or with temozolomide cycles.

Documented time point: week 5, during vaccination. Vaccination comprised doses that each held 300 ug of mutant IDH1 20-mer peptide, plus topical imiquimod. Points from the study as a whole: It seemed that pseudoprogression was not linked to changes in the top peripheral T cell clonotypes.

With respect to this clone: Its antigen is still unknown.

The CDR3 is 12 amino acids. Germline assignment: CDR1 MNHEY and CDR2 SVGAGI. Trimming stripped 4 bases from V and 5 bases from J, with 8 bases between. The protocol was immunoSEQ multiplex PCR, while the TCRdb copy is restricted to in-frame clones and leaves out a portion. The table lists around 46,000 clones, roughly 73% of them singletons. Sequenced here: PBMCs, sampled from a glioma patient whose treatment included an IDH1 peptide vaccine. The chain carries TRBV6-5 and TRBJ1-1; D is ambiguous. This receptor was identified in a man in his forties or fifties with glioma. CDR3 in DNA: TGTGCCAGCAGTTCTTTGAGAACTGAAGCTTTCTTT. Amino acids: CASSSLRTEAFF.